Given below is one T cell receptor beta chain in context. Its antigen is unknown. The germline gives CDR1 SEHNR, CDR2 FQNEAQ (reference sequence). The CDR3 contains 15 residues. Trimming pared 8 bases from V and 5 bases from J, leaving 21 bases between. From the 5' RACE reads, TCRdb called clonotypes with MiXCR, one entry per CDR3 protein. The sample has 470,000 or so distinct CDR3 sequences; about 18% are singletons. This sample stems from a study of T-cell memory formation after mild COVID-19. Study results and caveats: Contracting clones localized mainly to CM and EM when CD4+ and mainly to EMRA when CD8+. Day 15 to 85 contractors were CD4/CD8 balanced; later expanders leaned CD4+.

The V and J genes are TRBV7-9 and TRBJ2-5; maybe TRBD2 (6 bases). What was sequenced was PBMCs or a T cell subset sorted from them (not recorded which). The origin of this receptor is an adult woman who had mild COVID-19 (a few samples of this study predate the infection). Cell type and time point are not known. Here the CDR3 reads CASRRRDHPSETQYF. The CDR3 nucleotides are TGTGCCAGCCGGCGGCGGGACCACCCGTCGGAGACCCAGTACTTC.